These 17 T cell receptor beta chains originate from one sample sequenced in a study of T cell responses to AZD1222 COVID-19 vaccine. The protocol was immunoSEQ multiplex PCR, while the TCRdb copy is restricted to in-frame clones and leaves out a portion. Of 150,000 to 180,000 clones listed, around nine tenths are singletons. The material sequenced was peripheral blood, taken on day 0 of AZD1222 vaccination. Receptor source: an adult in good health.

The chain combines TRBV30 with TRBJ1-2, with unresolved D. V lost 2 bases to trimming and J lost 6 bases, with 7 bases between them. This CDR3 region has 11 residues. Germline CDR1 reads GTSNPN; CDR2 reads SVGIG (reference sequence). Written as DNA, the CDR3 is TGTGCCTGGAGTCCCCTAGATGGCTACACCTTC. It translates to CAWSPLDGYTF.

The rearrangement links TRBV6-2 or TRBV6-3 to TRBJ2-5; possibly TRBD1 or TRBD2 for D (5 bases each). Trimming stripped 5 bases from V and 4 bases from J, with 17 bases between. Germline values: CDR1 MNHEY, CDR2 SVGEGT. CDR3 size: 15 residues. The DNA of the CDR3 is TGTGCCAGCAGTCCCCCGGGACGCCGATTAGAGACCCAGTACTTC. Translation gives CASSPPGRRLETQYF.

This chain uses TRBV24-1 with TRBJ2-1; 9 bases align to TRBD2. Germline CDR1 and CDR2: KGHDR and SFDVKD. The CDR3 consists of 18 residues. V lost 4 bases, J lost 9 bases, and 18 bases stayed unmatched. For the CDR3, the DNA is TGTGCCACCAGTGACCCTTCGTCTAGCGGGGCTTTTGACGGTGAGCAGTTCTTC. Translated, it gives CATSDPSSSGAFDGEQFF.

The CDR3 DNA follows: TGTGCCAGCAGCCCATTCTTCGAGCGAATTGGAGGCTACACCTTC. This translates into CASSPFFERIGGYTF. The chain carries TRBV5-6 and TRBJ1-2, with D hard to call. Germline assignment: CDR1 SGHDT and CDR2 YYEEEE. Trimming pared 4 bases from V and 8 bases from J, leaving 21 bases between. The CDR3 is 15 residues long. Based on the CDR3 plus reference TRBV5-6 and TRBJ1-2, the full variable domain is DAGVTQSPTHLIKTRGQQVTLRCSPKSGHDTVSWYQQALGQGPQFIFQYYEEEERQRGNFPDRFSGHQFPNYSSELNVNALLLGDSALYLCASSPFFERIGGYTFGSGTRLTVV.

This clone was seen just once. This chain uses TRBV11-2 with TRBJ2-5, with D maybe TRBD2 (7 bases). The length of the CDR3 is 17 residues. V was cut by 7 bases and J by 4 bases, with 25 bases left in between. Germline lookup yields CDR1 SGHAT and CDR2 FQNNGV. CDR3 protein: CASIDLRRWGGGETQYF. The CDR3, as DNA: TGTGCCAGCATCGATCTAAGACGGTGGGGGGGCGGAGAGACCCAGTACTTC.

The chain employs TRBV5-3 and TRBJ1-1, with D unresolved. TRBV5-3 is given ORF status, its function remaining uncertain. V was cut by 3 bases and J by 0 bases, with 12 bases left in between. The CDR3 runs to 15 residues. The DNA for the CDR3 is TGTGCCAGAAGCTCGTCCAATATTATGAACACTGAAGCTTTCTTT. Its protein product is CARSSSNIMNTEAFF.

This chain links TRBV28 with TRBJ2-3, with 9 bases identical to TRBD2. The CDR3 is made up of 16 amino acids. Germline V gives CDR1 MDHEN, CDR2 SYDVKM. V gave up 6 bases and J gave up 3 bases; unmatched junction bases: 10. The CDR3 loop is CASRSHSGSSTDTQYF. DNA for the CDR3: TGTGCCAGCAGATCCCATAGCGGGAGCTCGACAGATACGCAGTATTTT.

This chain links TRBV6-5 with TRBJ2-3; D gene ambiguous. From germline, CDR1 is MNHEY and CDR2 SVGAGI. V lost 6 bases and J lost 2, with 12 bases in between. CDR3 length equals 14 residues. This chain's CDR3 is CASSDPGFTDTQYF. In DNA form, the CDR3 reads TGTGCCAGCAGCGACCCGGGCTTCACAGATACGCAGTATTTT.

The count of this clone is one. The chain uses TRBV18 and TRBJ1-5; TRBD1 matches 10 bases. After removal of 4 bases from V and 6 bases from J, the junction contained 3 bases not matched to a gene. This CDR3 has 14 amino acids. Germline V gives CDR1 KGHSH, CDR2 LQKENI. In nucleotides, the CDR3 is TGTGCCAGCTCACGACAGGGGGCGGGTCAGCCCCAGCATTTT. It encodes CASSRQGAGQPQHF.

The CDR3 loop is CASSVPGQVKNEQFF. CDR3 in DNA: TGTGCCAGTAGTGTACCGGGACAGGTAAAAAATGAGCAGTTCTTC. V is TRBV19 and J is TRBJ2-1; TRBD1 matches 8 bases. V lost 5 bases, J lost 7 bases, and 10 bases stayed unmatched. The CDR3 loop spans 15 amino acids. From germline, CDR1 is LNHDA and CDR2 SQIVND (reference sequence).

This sequence joins TRBV27 and TRBJ1-1; 8 bases are a match to TRBD1. Germline trimming cut 2 bases from V and 5 bases from J; bases unmatched to any gene: 13. Germline V gene data show CDR1 as MNHEY and CDR2 as SMNVEV (reference sequence). The CDR3 is 17 residues long. This CDR3 is CASSLEYRGSVSTEAFF. The CDR3, as DNA: TGTGCCAGCAGTTTAGAGTACAGGGGGAGTGTTAGTACTGAAGCTTTCTTT.

CDR3 amino acids: CASSVGHRENYGYTF. As DNA, the CDR3 is TGTGCCAGCAGCGTAGGACACAGAGAGAACTATGGCTACACCTTC. The V call is TRBV9, the J call TRBJ1-2; D is unclear. The germline CDR1 and CDR2 sequences are SGDLS and YYNGEE. Deletions cut 0 bases from V and 2 bases from J, with 11 bases between. CDR3 size: 15 residues.

V usage is TRBV5-1 and J usage is TRBJ2-6, with TRBD1 matching 9 bases. There are 18 residues in the CDR3. J gave up 0 bases and V 3 bases, and 7 bases lay outside the gene matches. Germline CDR1 is SGHRS and CDR2 is YFSETQ. CDR3 protein: CASSWRDRADSGANVLTF. In DNA form, the CDR3 reads TGCGCCAGCAGCTGGCGGGACAGGGCCGACTCTGGGGCCAACGTCCTGACTTTC.

V is TRBV18 and J is TRBJ2-1; D might be TRBD1 (6 bases). V was cut by 1 base and J by 8 bases, with 15 bases left in between. The CDR3 runs to 15 residues. CDR1 and CDR2 (germline): KGHSH, LQKENI. The CDR3 loop reads CASSPRTEMFHEQFF. The CDR3 coding sequence is TGTGCCAGCTCACCACGGACAGAGATGTTTCATGAGCAGTTCTTC.

V usage is TRBV5-4 and J usage is TRBJ1-2, with D tentatively TRBD1 (6 bases). This CDR3 region has 13 residues. The germline V and J ends were trimmed by 6 bases and 7 bases, with 16 bases remaining between them. The germline gives CDR1 SGHNT, CDR2 YYREEE (reference sequence). The CDR3 sequence is CASNRVKGGGYTF. The DNA for the CDR3 is TGTGCCAGCAACAGGGTAAAGGGGGGTGGCTACACCTTC. The complete variable domain, with remaining parts taken from reference TRBV5-4 and TRBJ1-2, reads ETGVTQSPTHLIKTRGQQVTLRCSSQSGHNTVSWYQQALGQGPQFIFQYYREEENGRGNFPPRFSGLQFPNYSSELNVNALELDDSALYLCASNRVKGGGYTFGSGTRLTVV.

V gene TRBV5-1 combines with J gene TRBJ2-1; 7 bases map to TRBD1. J gave up 0 bases and V 0 bases, and 6 bases lay outside the gene matches. This CDR3 comprises 17 residues. CDR1 and CDR2 from the germline V gene are SGHRS and YFSETQ. The CDR3 reads CASSLEGTAPSYNEQFF. Here the CDR3 DNA reads TGCGCCAGCAGCTTGGAAGGGACAGCACCCTCCTACAATGAGCAGTTCTTC.

The V gene is TRBV18, the J gene TRBJ1-1; D is unresolved. Deletions cut 3 bases from V and 1 base from J, with 6 bases between. CDR1 and CDR2 (germline): KGHSH, LQKENI. This CDR3 is 13 amino acids long. As DNA, the CDR3 is TGTGCCAGCTCACCCCAGCGGAACACTGAAGCTTTCTTT. Residues: CASSPQRNTEAFF.